Below are 32 T cell receptor beta chains sequenced from a single sample in a study of blood T cell repertoires in COVID-19. The assay was immunoSEQ multiplex PCR, and TCRdb's table has in-frame clones only and misses some. The table lists 150,000 to 200,000 clones, around 84% of them singletons. Sample: peripheral blood. Receptors originate from a woman over 75 with acute or convalescent COVID-19.

The chain recombines TRBV7-9 with TRBJ1-4; D is unclear. Trimming removed 9 bases from V and 0 bases from J, with 8 bases in between. CDR3 length: 13 residues. Germline CDR1 SEHNR, CDR2 FQNEAQ (reference sequence). The CDR3 spells CASHSPTNEKLFF. The CDR3 nucleotides are TGTGCCAGTCACAGCCCAACTAATGAAAAACTGTTTTTT.

This chain joins TRBV3-1 (or the pseudogene TRBV3-2) and TRBJ1-1; tentative D call: TRBD1 (6 bases). CDR3 length equals 16 residues. CDR1 and CDR2 from the germline V gene are LGHDT and YNNKEL (reference sequence). Trimming removed 8 bases from V and 2 bases from J, with 21 bases in between. The CDR3 region is CASHPTGHTKNTEAFF. CDR3 coding DNA: TGTGCCAGCCATCCGACGGGACACACTAAAAACACTGAAGCTTTCTTT.

The DNA for the CDR3 is TGTGCCAGTCAGGGGTCTGGGGCCAACGTCCTGACTTTC. Residues: CASQGSGANVLTF. The gene calls are TRBV10-3 and TRBJ2-6; a weak D match, TRBD1 (6 bases). Germline V CDR1 and CDR2: ENHRY, SYGVKD. The germline V and J ends were trimmed by 10 bases and 1 base, with 8 bases remaining between them. The CDR3 runs to 13 residues.

V usage is TRBV19 and J usage is TRBJ1-2; D gene uncertain. This CDR3 has 13 amino acids. Germline lookup yields CDR1 LNHDA and CDR2 SQIVND (reference sequence). V lost 7 bases to trimming and J lost 6 bases, with 15 bases between them. The CDR3 DNA reads TGTGCCAGTACTCGTACAGAGATTCATGGCTACACCTTC. Its translation is CASTRTEIHGYTF.

The CDR3 sequence: CASSPFGFEGPNTEAFF. The CDR3, as DNA: TGCGCCAGCAGCCCTTTTGGATTTGAGGGCCCGAACACTGAAGCTTTCTTT. The rearrangement joins TRBV4-1 to TRBJ1-1, with unresolved D. This CDR3 has 17 amino acids. Trimming pared 4 bases from V and 1 base from J, leaving 19 bases between. Germline V CDR1 and CDR2: MGHRA, YSYEKL.

A single count supports this clone. The rearrangement links TRBV7-9 to TRBJ1-1, with D uncertain. The CDR3 contains 13 residues. Germline CDR1 is SEHNR and CDR2 is FQNEAQ (reference sequence). The ends were cut back, 5 bases at V and 3 bases at J, with 10 bases in the middle. CDR3 in amino acids: CASSPTRDTEAFF. The CDR3 DNA sequence: TGTGCCAGCAGCCCGACCCGGGACACTGAAGCTTTCTTT.

The genes are TRBV6-5 and TRBJ1-1; maybe TRBD1 (6 bases). Germline V lookup: CDR1 MNHEY, CDR2 SVGAGI. V lost 7 bases to trimming and J lost 0 bases, with 12 bases between them. The CDR3 is made up of 14 amino acids. The CDR3: CASTSQGVNTEAFF. The CDR3 DNA reads as TGTGCCAGCACCTCACAGGGCGTGAACACTGAAGCTTTCTTT.

This clone has only one observation. This chain uses TRBV28 with TRBJ2-5; D gene uncertain. Per the germline V gene, CDR1 is MDHEN and CDR2 is SYDVKM. Trimming stripped 8 bases from V and 5 bases from J, with 6 bases between. The CDR3 consists of 10 residues. The CDR3 is CASGRETQYF. The DNA of the CDR3 is TGTGCCAGCGGCAGGGAGACCCAGTACTTC.

This clone showed up just a few times. V and J are TRBV6-2 or TRBV6-3 and TRBJ1-5; the D is unclear. From germline, CDR1 is MNHEY and CDR2 SVGEGT. This CDR3 has 12 residues. The V gene lost 3 bases and the J gene lost 9 bases, with 9 bases spanning the gap. CDR3 nucleotides: TGTGCCAGCAGTTATTTTGGGCCGCCCCAGCATTTT. It encodes CASSYFGPPQHF.

The chain links TRBV5-6 to TRBJ1-2; a possible D gene is TRBD1 (6 bases). V was clipped by 4 bases and J by 2 bases, with 12 bases between them. This CDR3 region has 14 residues. Germline CDR1 and CDR2: SGHDT and YYEEEE. CDR3 protein: CASSPSDRNYGYTF. The CDR3 nucleotides read TGTGCCAGCAGCCCCTCGGACAGAAACTATGGCTACACCTTC.

This chain joins TRBV5-6 and TRBJ2-7; 11 bases are a match to TRBD1. Trimming took 3 bases from V and 2 from J; bases not matched to a gene: 1. CDR3 length equals 14 residues. Germline V CDR1 and CDR2: SGHDT, YYEEEE. CDR3 bases: TGTGCCAGCAGCTGGGACAGGGGGACCTACGAGCAGTACTTC. It translates to CASSWDRGTYEQYF.

The chain is built from TRBV6-6 and TRBJ1-2; D may be TRBD1 (6 bases). Trimming stripped 5 bases from V and 7 bases from J, with 14 bases between. Germline V gene data show CDR1 as MNHNY and CDR2 as SVGAGI (reference sequence). There are 13 residues in the CDR3. The CDR3 DNA reads TGTGCCAGCAGTCCTTACCGGGACACTGGCTACACCTTC. As protein: CASSPYRDTGYTF.

A few counts support this clone. The genes are TRBV19 and TRBJ2-7; 10 positions match TRBD1. The CDR3 covers 16 residues. CDR1 and CDR2 (germline): LNHDA, SQIVND (reference sequence). V gave up 7 bases and J gave up 2 bases; unmatched junction bases: 11. The CDR3 nucleotides are TGTGCCAGTACCAACAGGACCGGGACAGGGGCCTACGAGCAGTACTTC. Translation: CASTNRTGTGAYEQYF.

This clone appeared a single time. The chain uses TRBV29-1 and TRBJ2-3, with D unclear. CDR3 length: 12 amino acids. Germline V gene data show CDR1 as SQVTM and CDR2 as ANQGSEA. Trimming shortened V by 0 bases and J by 1 base, and 2 bases separated the two germline ends. The CDR3 bases are TGCAGCGTTGAAGACGGCACAGATACGCAGTATTTT. Amino acids: CSVEDGTDTQYF.

The V gene is TRBV5-1, the J gene TRBJ2-5, with D possibly matching TRBD2 (5 bases). Germline-derived CDR1 and CDR2 are SGHRS and YFSETQ. The CDR3 contains 14 residues. The V end was cut by 4 bases, the J end by 1 base, with 11 bases between. CDR3 coding DNA: TGCGCCAGCAGCAGCGGACCCATCCAAGAGACCCAGTACTTC. It encodes CASSSGPIQETQYF.

This clone was seen only once. V gene TRBV28 combines with J gene TRBJ2-2; D call uncertain. V was clipped by 3 bases and J by 4 bases, with 15 bases between them. From germline, CDR1 is MDHEN and CDR2 SYDVKM. The length of the CDR3 is 16 residues. CDR3 protein: CASSLFVSGGTGELFF. Here the CDR3 DNA reads TGTGCCAGCAGTTTGTTTGTCTCGGGTGGCACCGGGGAGCTGTTTTTT.

The table lists this clone with a count of one. The genes are TRBV7-6 and TRBJ2-7; TRBD2 agrees at 10 bases. With 2 bases clipped from V and 5 bases from J, the junction kept 9 bases outside the gene matches. Germline loops: CDR1 SGHVS, CDR2 FNYEAQ. The length of the CDR3 is 16 residues. CDR3 sequence reads: CASSLLEAGGPNEQYF. CDR3 DNA: TGTGCCAGCAGCTTACTGGAAGCGGGAGGGCCCAACGAGCAGTACTTC. The full variable domain, with the rest looked up from reference TRBV7-6 and TRBJ2-7, is GAGVSQSPRYKVTKRGQDVALRCDPISGHVSLYWYRQALGQGPEFLTYFNYEAQQDKSGLPNDRFSAERPEGSISTLTIQRTEQRDSAMYRCASSLLEAGGPNEQYFGPGTRLTVT.

The V gene is TRBV28, the J gene TRBJ2-2; perhaps TRBD2 as D (6 bases). Trimming removed 3 bases from V and 7 bases from J, with 18 bases in between. Germline V gives CDR1 MDHEN, CDR2 SYDVKM. This CDR3 spans 16 amino acids. The CDR3 coding sequence is TGTGCCAGCAGTTTGATGGGAGGCGGGCACGACGGGGAGCTGTTTTTT. Translated: CASSLMGGGHDGELFF.

This chain links TRBV4-1 with TRBJ2-5; 12 bases map to TRBD2. The CDR3 runs to 18 residues. Trimming removed 1 base from V and 2 bases from J; junction bases left unmatched: 8. Germline V gene sequence: CDR1 MGHRA, CDR2 YSYEKL. The CDR3 DNA reads as TGCGCCAGCAGCCAAGGACTAGCGGGGGCCGTATGGCAAGAGACCCAGTACTTC. Its protein is CASSQGLAGAVWQETQYF.

This chain joins TRBV7-6 and TRBJ2-7, with 9 bases fitting TRBD1. With 0 bases clipped from V and 2 bases from J, the junction kept 8 bases outside the gene matches. The CDR3 has 17 residues. CDR1 and CDR2 (germline): SGHVS, FNYEAQ. Written as DNA, the CDR3 is TGTGCCAGCAGCTTAGCCACTGGGACAGGGCGCCCCTACGAGCAGTACTTC. Protein product: CASSLATGTGRPYEQYF.

The chain couples TRBV29-1 to TRBJ1-5; 9 bases are shared with TRBD1. Unmatched junction bases numbered 2, after V lost 6 bases and J lost 5 bases. The CDR3 runs 12 residues. Per the germline V gene, CDR1 is SQVTM and CDR2 is ANQGSEA. CDR3 sequence reads: CSVGQGHQPQHF. In DNA form, the CDR3 reads TGCAGCGTCGGACAGGGGCATCAGCCCCAGCATTTT.

The rearrangement joins TRBV12-5 to TRBJ2-4, with 11 bases fitting TRBD1. The CDR3 totals 13 residues. Germline V CDR1 and CDR2: LGHNT, FRNRAP. The CDR3 loop reads CARTGGRPNIQYF. The CDR3 DNA reads as TGTGCCCGGACAGGGGGCAGACCAAACATTCAGTACTTC.

V and J are TRBV29-1 and TRBJ2-2, with 8 nucleotides matching TRBD1. The trim removed 4 bases at V and 4 bases at J, leaving 11 bases unmatched. Germline-derived CDR1 and CDR2 are SQVTM and ANQGSEA. The CDR3 loop spans 16 amino acids. As DNA, the CDR3 is TGCAGCGTTGTGGGTCCCGGGACAGGATTCACCGGGGAGCTGTTTTTT. It specifies CSVVGPGTGFTGELFF.

The chain recombines TRBV19 with TRBJ1-1; D is ambiguous. The length of the CDR3 is 12 residues. V was clipped by 6 bases and J by 12 bases, with 17 bases between them. From germline, CDR1 is LNHDA and CDR2 SQIVND (reference sequence). CDR3 nucleotides: TGTGCCAGTAGCCTCCGGGAAGGGATATCTTTCTTT. Translation: CASSLREGISFF.

This clone appeared once. The chain couples TRBV6-2 or TRBV6-3 to TRBJ2-7; D gene uncertain. V gave up 2 bases and J gave up 3 bases, with 8 bases separating them. The CDR3 contains 13 residues. Germline values: CDR1 MNHEY, CDR2 SVGEGT. DNA of the CDR3: TGTGCCAGCAGTTACATACTGTTCTACGAGCAGTACTTC. Its protein product is CASSYILFYEQYF.

This clone was counted only a few times. The V gene is TRBV7-9, the J gene TRBJ1-2; D gene uncertain. Germline V gives CDR1 SEHNR, CDR2 FQNEAQ (reference sequence). The CDR3 covers 12 residues. Between the trimmed V and J ends, which lost 1 base and 10 bases, there was a span of 10 bases. The CDR3 DNA reads TGTGCCAGCAGCTTAGGCGGCAACCACTACACCTTC. Translated: CASSLGGNHYTF. The full variable domain, with the rest looked up from reference TRBV7-9 and TRBJ1-2, is DTGVSQNPRHKITKRGQNVTFRCDPISEHNRLYWYRQTLGQGPEFLTYFQNEAQLEKSRLLSDRFSAERPKGSFSTLEIQRTEQGDSAMYLCASSLGGNHYTFGSGTRLTVV.

The V and J genes are TRBV5-6 and TRBJ2-6; possible D gene TRBD1, 5 bases. Germline CDR1 and CDR2: SGHDT and YYEEEE. V was shortened by 3 bases and J by 2 bases, with 12 bases between the two germline ends. The CDR3 consists of 16 residues. The DNA for the CDR3 is TGTGCCAGCAGCTCAAGACAGACTGCTGGGGCCAACGTCCTGACTTTC. It encodes CASSSRQTAGANVLTF.

The V call is TRBV7-8, the J call TRBJ1-3; a possible D gene is TRBD1 (5 bases). Trimming left V 2 bases short and J 0 bases short, with 11 bases between. The CDR3 is made up of 16 amino acids. Germline lookup yields CDR1 SGHVS and CDR2 FQNEAQ. The CDR3 is CASSLRDRDSGNTIYF. The DNA of the CDR3 is TGTGCCAGCAGCTTAAGAGACAGAGACTCTGGAAACACCATATATTTT.

The rearrangement uses TRBV19 and TRBJ1-1, with a tentative D call TRBD1 (6 bases). In germline, CDR1 is LNHDA, CDR2 SQIVND (reference sequence). V was shortened by 3 bases and J by 5 bases, with 16 bases between the two germline ends. The CDR3 totals 15 residues. The DNA of the CDR3 is TGTGCCAGTAGTATGCCTTGGGGGCGAGGGACTGAAGCTTTCTTT. This translates into CASSMPWGRGTEAFF.

The chain joins TRBV10-3 to TRBJ1-3, with D hard to call. V lost 7 bases to trimming and J lost 0 bases, with 13 bases between them. CDR3 length: 15 residues. Germline V gene data show CDR1 as ENHRY and CDR2 as SYGVKD. CDR3 protein: CAINTPGPSGNTIYF. The CDR3 DNA is TGTGCCATCAATACTCCTGGGCCCTCTGGAAACACCATATATTTT.

The rearrangement joins TRBV5-4 to TRBJ1-1, with 10 bases identical to TRBD1. V lost 5 bases and J lost 2; bases outside the gene matches: 9. The CDR3 spans 16 residues. Germline V CDR1 and CDR2: SGHNT, YYREEE (reference sequence). The CDR3 spells CASSPTGTGDNTEAFF. The CDR3 nucleotides are TGTGCCAGCAGTCCCACCGGGACAGGGGACAACACTGAAGCTTTCTTT.

This clone was recorded only once. The chain employs TRBV27 and TRBJ1-6, with 7 bases identical to TRBD1. Germline V gene lookup returns CDR1 MNHEY and CDR2 SMNVEV (reference sequence). This CDR3 comprises 15 residues. The J segment lost 7 bases and the V segment lost 4 bases, leaving 7 bases of the junction unmatched. For the CDR3, the DNA is TGTGCCAGCAGTTCCGTACAGGGGCCAAATTCACCCCTCCACTTT. Protein product: CASSSVQGPNSPLHF.